This passage covers 20 T cell receptor beta chains from one sample sequenced in a study of cytomegalovirus exposure and HLA in healthy donors. TCRdb's table, derived via immunoSEQ multiplex PCR, lists solely in-frame clones and lacks some. The sample carries 150,000 to 250,000 clones, around 80% recorded once. Sequencing was carried out using PBMCs. The source of these receptors is a woman in her twenties or thirties in good health and CMV-seronegative.

The rearrangement uses TRBV18 and TRBJ2-5; D unresolved. CDR1 KGHSH and CDR2 LQKENI come from the germline V gene. V was cut by 5 bases and J by 5 bases, with 9 bases left in between. This CDR3 region has 12 residues. CDR3 nucleotides: TGTGCCAGCTCATCACAAGAGGAGACCCAGTACTTC. It yields the protein CASSSQEETQYF.

This sequence joins TRBV27 and TRBJ2-5; the D is unclear. The CDR3 sequence is 14 residues long. V shed 3 bases and J shed 2 bases, with 10 bases lying between them. CDR1 MNHEY and CDR2 SMNVEV come from the germline V gene (reference sequence). The CDR3 here is CASSFWADQETQYF. The CDR3 DNA reads as TGTGCCAGCAGTTTCTGGGCAGATCAAGAGACCCAGTACTTC.

The chain employs TRBV13 and TRBJ1-5; D is possibly TRBD1 (5 bases). Germline CDR1 and CDR2: PRHDT and FYEKMQ (reference sequence). Trimming took off 0 bases at V and 3 bases at J, with 9 bases between the two ends. This CDR3 has 15 amino acids. CDR3 sequence reads: CASSLGGAYNQPQHF. The DNA for the CDR3 is TGTGCCAGCAGCTTAGGTGGGGCTTACAATCAGCCCCAGCATTTT.

CDR3 DNA sequence: TGTGCCATCAGTGGTTCGGCGGGCTTCTCCTACGAGCAGTACTTC. Translating it yields CAISGSAGFSYEQYF. V is TRBV10-3 and J is TRBJ2-7, with D maybe TRBD2 (5 bases). V was cut by 4 bases and J by 0 bases, with 13 bases left in between. The germline gives CDR1 ENHRY, CDR2 SYGVKD. The CDR3 loop spans 15 amino acids.

This clone was observed a handful of times. The chain links TRBV29-1 to TRBJ1-5, with a possible D match to TRBD1 (5 bases). The CDR3 consists of 13 residues. Germline assignment: CDR1 SQVTM and CDR2 ANQGSEA. Between the trimmed V and J ends, which lost 5 bases and 3 bases, there was a span of 11 bases. CDR3 nucleotides: TGCAGCGTTAGCAGGGCGAACAATCAGCCCCAGCATTTT. Its protein is CSVSRANNQPQHF.

V gene TRBV19 combines with J gene TRBJ1-1; 8 positions match TRBD1. CDR1 and CDR2 from the germline V gene are LNHDA and SQIVND (reference sequence). V lost 6 bases, J lost 0 bases, and 6 bases stayed unmatched. The CDR3 is 15 amino acids. The CDR3 DNA reads as TGTGCCAGTAGGACAGGGGTAATGATGAACACTGAAGCTTTCTTT. Protein: CASRTGVMMNTEAFF.

The chain recombines TRBV2 with TRBJ2-7; D gene unclear. Between the trimmed V and J ends, which lost 3 bases and 8 bases, there was a span of 5 bases. The germline gives CDR1 SNHLY, CDR2 FYNNEI. The CDR3 is made up of 10 amino acids. CDR3 sequence reads: CASSERKQYF. The DNA of the CDR3 is TGTGCCAGCAGTGAGCGCAAGCAGTACTTC. The full variable domain, with the rest looked up from reference TRBV2 and TRBJ2-7, is EPEVTQTPSHQVTQMGQEVILRCVPISNHLYFYWYRQILGQKVEFLVSFYNNEISEKSEIFDDQFSVERPDGSNFTLKIRSTKLEDSAMYFCASSERKQYFGPGTRLTVT.

V usage is TRBV11-3 and J usage is TRBJ2-3; TRBD2 matches 8 bases. Germline V gene lookup returns CDR1 SGHNT and CDR2 YENEEA. This CDR3 spans 15 amino acids. V trimming: 0 bases; J trimming: 2 bases; junction bases outside the gene matches: 1. CDR3 residues: CASSLEAGVTDTQYF. Here the CDR3 DNA reads TGTGCCAGCAGCTTAGAAGCGGGGGTCACAGATACGCAGTATTTT.

The V call is TRBV5-4, the J call TRBJ2-1, with 11 positions matching TRBD2. The CDR3 loop spans 15 amino acids. The J segment lost 7 bases and the V segment lost 0 bases, leaving 3 bases of the junction unmatched. Germline V gives CDR1 SGHNT, CDR2 YYREEE (reference sequence). CDR3 sequence: CASSLELAGENEQFF. CDR3 DNA: TGTGCCAGCAGCTTGGAACTAGCGGGAGAGAATGAGCAGTTCTTC. Together with reference TRBV5-4 and TRBJ2-1, the CDR3 gives the full variable domain: ETGVTQSPTHLIKTRGQQVTLRCSSQSGHNTVSWYQQALGQGPQFIFQYYREEENGRGNFPPRFSGLQFPNYSSELNVNALELDDSALYLCASSLELAGENEQFFGPGTRLTVL.

The chain uses TRBV11-1 and TRBJ1-4, with 7 bases matching TRBD1. V was clipped by 1 base and J by 7 bases; unmatched bases: 0. Germline-derived CDR1 and CDR2 are SGHAT and FQDESV (reference sequence). CDR3 length equals 13 residues. The CDR3 loop is CASSLGQGEKLFF. The CDR3 DNA follows: TGTGCCAGCAGCTTAGGACAGGGTGAAAAACTGTTTTTT.

The CDR3 here is CASSPTSGGETQYF. In DNA, the CDR3 is TGTGCCAGCAGCCCCACTAGCGGGGGAGAGACCCAGTACTTC. The gene calls are TRBV7-2 and TRBJ2-5; 11 bases match TRBD2. CDR1 is SGHTA, CDR2 FQGNSA, per germline. The CDR3 covers 14 residues. Trimming cost V 5 bases and J 4 bases; bases outside gene matches: 3. The full variable domain, rest sourced from reference TRBV7-2 and TRBJ2-5, is GAGVSQSPSNKVTEKGKDVELRCDPISGHTALYWYRQSLGQGLEFLIYFQGNSAPDKSGLPSDRFSAERTGGSVSTLTIQRTQQEDSAVYLCASSPTSGGETQYFGPGTRLLVL.

The chain carries TRBV11-2 and TRBJ2-1; TRBD2 matches 16 bases. V trimming: 5 bases; J trimming: 2 bases; junction bases outside the gene matches: 6. The CDR3 sequence is 18 residues long. Germline loops: CDR1 SGHAT, CDR2 FQNNGV. CDR3 residues: CASSPMGLAGGPYNEQFF. CDR3 coding DNA: TGTGCCAGCAGCCCCATGGGACTAGCGGGGGGGCCCTACAATGAGCAGTTCTTC.

The rearrangement joins TRBV28 to TRBJ2-3; possibly TRBD2 for D (6 bases). From germline, CDR1 is MDHEN and CDR2 SYDVKM. The CDR3 runs 14 residues. The V end lost 3 bases, the J end lost 5 bases, and 12 bases lay between the germline ends. The CDR3 DNA is TGTGCCAGCAGTTTCGCGGGGACGGGAGATACGCAGTATTTT. Protein product: CASSFAGTGDTQYF.

The chain employs TRBV4-2 and TRBJ2-3; 11 nucleotides align to TRBD2. The trim removed 0 bases at V and 11 bases at J, leaving 10 bases unmatched. This CDR3 region has 16 residues. Looked up from germline, CDR1 is LGHNA and CDR2 is YNFKEQ. The CDR3 DNA reads TGTGCCAGCAGCCAAGATACCCTAGCGGGAGGCGTGAAGCAGTATTTT. It is translated as CASSQDTLAGGVKQYF.

This clone came up once. This chain uses TRBV5-1 with TRBJ1-3; D uncertain. The CDR3 is made up of 13 amino acids. Germline V gene lookup returns CDR1 SGHRS and CDR2 YFSETQ. Trimming stripped 6 bases from V and 1 base from J, with 8 bases between. Here the CDR3 DNA reads TGCGCCAGCATGCCGGGTTCTGGAAACACCATATATTTT. Translated: CASMPGSGNTIYF. The full variable domain, in which reference TRBV5-1 and TRBJ1-3 provide the parts outside the CDR3, is KAGVTQTPRYLIKTRGQQVTLSCSPISGHRSVSWYQQTPGQGLQFLFEYFSETQRNKGNFPGRFSGRQFSNSRSEMNVSTLELGDSALYLCASMPGSGNTIYFGEGSWLTVV.

This sequence joins TRBV10-2 and TRBJ2-1; 10 bases fit TRBD2. The CDR3 contains 16 residues. Germline CDR1 reads WSHSY; CDR2 reads SAAADI. Unmatched junction bases numbered 11, after V lost 3 bases and J lost 9 bases. CDR3: CASSDPGSGGAVEQFF. The CDR3 DNA follows: TGCGCCAGCAGTGACCCGGGGAGCGGGGGGGCCGTTGAGCAGTTCTTC.

The rearrangement links TRBV18 to TRBJ2-1; 8 positions agree with TRBD1. The CDR3 length is 15 residues. Trimming took 4 bases from V and 2 from J; bases not matched to a gene: 4. Germline CDR1 and CDR2: KGHSH and LQKENI. DNA for the CDR3: TGTGCCAGCTCACAAGGACAGGGAGCCTACAATGAGCAGTTCTTC. It encodes CASSQGQGAYNEQFF.

The chain couples TRBV5-6 to TRBJ2-3; the match to TRBD1 covers 9 bases. Per germline, CDR1 SGHDT and CDR2 YYEEEE. Trimming removed 4 bases from V and 0 bases from J; junction bases left unmatched: 6. The CDR3 loop spans 16 amino acids. The CDR3, as DNA: TGTGCCAGCAGCGTAAACAGGGGGCGGAGCACAGATACGCAGTATTTT. This encodes CASSVNRGRSTDTQYF.

The CDR3: CASSNDTGVYGYTF. The CDR3 DNA reads as TGCGCCAGCAGCAATGACACCGGCGTTTATGGCTACACCTTC. This chain joins TRBV5-1 and TRBJ1-2; D is ambiguous. This CDR3 has 14 amino acids. The germline V gene has CDR1 SGHRS and CDR2 YFSETQ. V gave up 4 bases and J gave up 5 bases, with 15 bases separating them. The whole variable domain, remainder taken from reference TRBV5-1 and TRBJ1-2, is KAGVTQTPRYLIKTRGQQVTLSCSPISGHRSVSWYQQTPGQGLQFLFEYFSETQRNKGNFPGRFSGRQFSNSRSEMNVSTLELGDSALYLCASSNDTGVYGYTFGSGTRLTVV.

The genes are TRBV9 and TRBJ2-7; tentative D call: TRBD2 (5 bases). CDR1 is SGDLS, CDR2 YYNGEE, per germline. CDR3 length: 14 residues. The V end lost 2 bases, the J end lost 2 bases, and 11 bases lay between the germline ends. The CDR3 DNA reads as TGTGCCAGCAGCGTCGGGGTACAAACCTACGAGCAGTACTTC. Its protein product is CASSVGVQTYEQYF.